The clone carrying this T cell receptor beta chain was counted ten times or more. Its antigen is undetermined. These data are taken from a study of T cells after yellow fever vaccination. Study results and limitations: A minor fraction of clonotypes spanned both CD4 and CD8 compartments. Bulk-population clonotypes that are abundant could appear as contaminants in FACS-sorted repertoires. The secondary response was weaker but peaked faster, day 5 versus 15.

5'RACE template switching added a universal primer site and UMIs to TCR cDNA. Using its own MiXCR run on the 5' RACE reads, TCRdb lists one record per CDR3 protein. The sample contains some 290,000 distinct CDR3 sequences, approximately 11% of which appear only once. This CDR3 comprises 15 residues. J lost 2 bases, V lost 6 bases, and 3 bases had no gene match. This material consisted of CD4+ T cells sorted from PBMCs, taken 45 days after the yellow fever booster vaccination. This TCR was sampled from a man between 18 and 29 years old who received the YFV17D yellow fever vaccine. V is TRBV12-3 or TRBV12-4 and J is TRBJ2-1; TRBD1 agrees at 11 bases. The DNA for the CDR3 is TGTGCCAGCAGCCGGGACAGGGGGACCTACAATGAGCAGTTCTTC. Amino acid sequence: CASSRDRGTYNEQFF.